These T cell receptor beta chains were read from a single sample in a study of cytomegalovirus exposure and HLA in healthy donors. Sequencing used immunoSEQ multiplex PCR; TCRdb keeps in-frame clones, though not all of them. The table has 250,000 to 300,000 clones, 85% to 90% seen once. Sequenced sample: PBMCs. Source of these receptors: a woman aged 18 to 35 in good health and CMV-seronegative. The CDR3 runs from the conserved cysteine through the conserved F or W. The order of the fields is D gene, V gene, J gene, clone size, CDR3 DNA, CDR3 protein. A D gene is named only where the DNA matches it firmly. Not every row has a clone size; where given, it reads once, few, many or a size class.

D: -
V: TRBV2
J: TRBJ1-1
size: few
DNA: TGTGCCAGCAGTGTGGGACACCTAAACACTGAAGCTTTCTTT
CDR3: CASSVGHLNTEAFF

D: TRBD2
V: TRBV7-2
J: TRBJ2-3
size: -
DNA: TGTGCCGTCGGGGGGGTAGGAATAGATACGCAGTATTTT
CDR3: CAVGGVGIDTQYF

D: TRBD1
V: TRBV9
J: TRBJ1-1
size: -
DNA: TGTGCCAGCAGCGCAGGGGGTTGGACTGAAGCTTTCTTT
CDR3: CASSAGGWTEAFF

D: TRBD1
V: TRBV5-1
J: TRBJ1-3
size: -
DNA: TGCGCCAGCAGCTATGGTTTCTCAGGGGGCTACCGTCACTCTGGAAACACCATATATTTT
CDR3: CASSYGFSGGYRHSGNTIYF

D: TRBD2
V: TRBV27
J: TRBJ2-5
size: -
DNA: TGTGCCAGCAGTTTGGTCAGCGGGGGGGTCGAGACCCAGTACTTC
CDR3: CASSLVSGGVETQYF

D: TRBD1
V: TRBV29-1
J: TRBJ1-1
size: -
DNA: TGCAGCGTTGAATTCCCGGGACAGGACATGAACACTGAAGCTTTCTTT
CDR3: CSVEFPGQDMNTEAFF

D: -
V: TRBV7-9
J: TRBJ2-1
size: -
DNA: TGTGCCAGCAGCCCCCCTAGAGACAATGAGCAGTTCTTC
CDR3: CASSPPRDNEQFF

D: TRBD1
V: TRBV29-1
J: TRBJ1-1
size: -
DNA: TGCAGCGTTGGACAGGGGGGCACTGAAGCTTTCTTT
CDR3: CSVGQGGTEAFF

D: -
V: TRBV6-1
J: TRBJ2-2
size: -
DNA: TGTGCCAGCAGTGACTCCAGTCCCGGGGAGCTGTTTTTT
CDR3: CASSDSSPGELFF

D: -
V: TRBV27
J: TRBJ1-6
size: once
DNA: TGTGCCAGCAGTTCAACCCACAGGAGAGTTAATTCACCCCTCCACTTT
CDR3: CASSSTHRRVNSPLHF

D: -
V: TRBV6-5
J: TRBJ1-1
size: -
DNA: TGTGCCAGCAGTTACCGGGGGGGAACCATGAACACTGAAGCTTTCTTT
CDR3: CASSYRGGTMNTEAFF

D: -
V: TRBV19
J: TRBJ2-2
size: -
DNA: TGTGCCAGTAGTTACAGGACCGACACCGGGGAGCTGTTTTTT
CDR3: CASSYRTDTGELFF

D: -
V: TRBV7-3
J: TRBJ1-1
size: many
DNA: TGTGCCAGCAGCTTACATCAGGGGAACACTGAAGCTTTCTTT
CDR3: CASSLHQGNTEAFF

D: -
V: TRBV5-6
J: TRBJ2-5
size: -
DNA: TGTGCCAGCAGCTTGCCCGCTAGCAGGTACCAAGAGACCCAGTACTTC
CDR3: CASSLPASRYQETQYF

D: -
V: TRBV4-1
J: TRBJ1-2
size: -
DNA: TGCGCCAGCAGCCACCGAGCCGCTAACTATGGCTACACCTTC
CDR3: CASSHRAANYGYTF

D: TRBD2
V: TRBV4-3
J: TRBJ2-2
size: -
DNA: TGCGCCAGCAGCCAAGTTCCTAGCGGGGGGGCTTCCGGGGAGCTGTTTTTT
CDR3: CASSQVPSGGASGELFF

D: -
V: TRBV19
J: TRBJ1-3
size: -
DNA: TGTGCCAGTAGTTTATACTCTGGAAACACCATATATTTT
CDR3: CASSLYSGNTIYF

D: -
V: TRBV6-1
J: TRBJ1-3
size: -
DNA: TGTGCCAGCAGTGAAGCTCAGGGCGGCAACACCATATATTTT
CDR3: CASSEAQGGNTIYF

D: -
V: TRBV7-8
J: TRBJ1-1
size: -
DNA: TGTGCCAGCAGCTTTGGCCCCAACACTGAAGCTTTCTTT
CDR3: CASSFGPNTEAFF

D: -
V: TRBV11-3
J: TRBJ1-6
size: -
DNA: TGTGCCAGCAGCCACGCAGGGGATCAGTCACCCCTCCACTTT
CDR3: CASSHAGDQSPLHF

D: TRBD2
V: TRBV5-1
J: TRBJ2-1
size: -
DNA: TGCGCCAGCAGCCCGGGCGCTAGCGGGGGGGCTGAGCAGTTCTTC
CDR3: CASSPGASGGAEQFF

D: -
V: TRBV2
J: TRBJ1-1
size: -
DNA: TGTGCCAGCAGTGAAAGGGGCAGGGCTGAAGCTTTCTTT
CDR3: CASSERGRAEAFF

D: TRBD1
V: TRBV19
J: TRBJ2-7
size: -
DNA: TGTGCCAGTAGTGGGGGACAGATCTACGAGCAGTACTTC
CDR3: CASSGGQIYEQYF

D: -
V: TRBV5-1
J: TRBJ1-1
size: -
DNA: TGCGCCAGCAATCAGGGCCTGATGAACACTGAAGCTTTCTTT
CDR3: CASNQGLMNTEAFF

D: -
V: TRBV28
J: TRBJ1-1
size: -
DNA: TGTGCCAGCAGCCCTCGGTACGAAGCTTTCTTT
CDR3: CASSPRYEAFF

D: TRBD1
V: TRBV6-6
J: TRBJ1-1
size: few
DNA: TGTGCCAGCAGCCTTCGACAGGGTGGGAACACTGAAGCTTTCTTT
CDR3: CASSLRQGGNTEAFF

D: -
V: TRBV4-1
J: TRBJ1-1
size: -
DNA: TGCGCCAGCAGCCCCGACAGGACTGCTGAAGCTTTCTTT
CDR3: CASSPDRTAEAFF

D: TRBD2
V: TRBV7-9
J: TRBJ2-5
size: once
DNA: TGTGCCAGCAGCTCAACGGCGACTAGCGGGGGCGAGACCCAGTACTTC
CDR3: CASSSTATSGGETQYF

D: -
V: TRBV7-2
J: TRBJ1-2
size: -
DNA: TGTGCCAGCAGCTTAATGAGGTTAGGGGAAAATGGCTACACCTTC
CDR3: CASSLMRLGENGYTF

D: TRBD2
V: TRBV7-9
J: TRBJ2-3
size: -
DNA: TGTGCAAAGGCGGGGGTCTCCACAGATACGCAGTATTTT
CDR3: CAKAGVSTDTQYF

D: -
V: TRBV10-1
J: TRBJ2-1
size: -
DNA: TGCGCCAGCAGTGACCACCCTTATGACAGCTACAATGAGCAGTTCTTC
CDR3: CASSDHPYDSYNEQFF

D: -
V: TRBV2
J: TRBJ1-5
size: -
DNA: TGTGCCAGCAGTGGGGGCAAAGGATTTTATAGCAATCAGCCCCAGCATTTT
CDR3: CASSGGKGFYSNQPQHF

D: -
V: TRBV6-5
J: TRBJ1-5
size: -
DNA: TGTGCCAGCAGTTACTCCGGTGACAGGTCGGTTTGGCCCCAGCATTTT
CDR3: CASSYSGDRSVWPQHF

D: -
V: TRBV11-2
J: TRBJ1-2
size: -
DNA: TGTGCCAGCAGCTTAGTTTCTAGGGCAGGAAGGGGCTATGGCTACACCTTC
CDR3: CASSLVSRAGRGYGYTF

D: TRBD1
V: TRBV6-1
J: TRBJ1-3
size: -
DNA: TGTGCCAGCAGTGCCCGGACAGGCTCTGGAAACACCATATATTTT
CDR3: CASSARTGSGNTIYF

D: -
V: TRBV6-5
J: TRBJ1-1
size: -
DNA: TGTGCCAGCAGTCCACAGGGACACACTGAAGCTTTCTTT
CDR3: CASSPQGHTEAFF

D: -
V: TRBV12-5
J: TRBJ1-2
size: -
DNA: TGTGCTAGTGGTGTACGGTTAGGGGGTGGCTACACCTTC
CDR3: CASGVRLGGGYTF

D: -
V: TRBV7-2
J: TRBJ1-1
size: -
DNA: TGTGCCAGCAGCATCGGGGGGCGGAACACTGAAGCTTTCTTT
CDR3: CASSIGGRNTEAFF

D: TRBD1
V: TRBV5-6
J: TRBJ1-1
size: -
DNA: TGTGCCAGCAGCCTGGGGGACAGGGTCTCTACTGAAGCTTTCTTT
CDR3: CASSLGDRVSTEAFF

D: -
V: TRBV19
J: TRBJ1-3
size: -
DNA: TGTGCCAGTAGTATCTCGGGGTCCTTTGGAAACACCATATATTTT
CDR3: CASSISGSFGNTIYF

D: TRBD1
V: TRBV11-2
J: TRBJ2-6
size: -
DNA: TGTGCCAGCAGCCCTAGACAGGGGATTAGGGATGGGGCCAACGTCCTGACTTTC
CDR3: CASSPRQGIRDGANVLTF

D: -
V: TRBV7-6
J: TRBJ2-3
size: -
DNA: TGTGCCAGCAGAGAGGGGGGGACTAACACAGATACGCAGTATTTT
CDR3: CASREGGTNTDTQYF

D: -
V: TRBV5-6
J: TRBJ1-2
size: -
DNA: TGTGCCAGCAGCTCCGGGACAATAGGCGGCTACACCTTC
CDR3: CASSSGTIGGYTF

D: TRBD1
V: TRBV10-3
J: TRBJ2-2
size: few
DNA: TGTGCCATCAGCACAGGGGGGATGACCGGGGAGCTGTTTTTT
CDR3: CAISTGGMTGELFF